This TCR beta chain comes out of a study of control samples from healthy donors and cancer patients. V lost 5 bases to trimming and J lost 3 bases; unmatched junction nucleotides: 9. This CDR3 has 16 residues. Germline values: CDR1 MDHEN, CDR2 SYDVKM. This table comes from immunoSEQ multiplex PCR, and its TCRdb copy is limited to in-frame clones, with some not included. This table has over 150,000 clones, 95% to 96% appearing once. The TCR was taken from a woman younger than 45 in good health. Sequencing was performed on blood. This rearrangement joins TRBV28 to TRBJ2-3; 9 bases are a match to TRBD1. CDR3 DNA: TGTGCCAGCAGTGCACAGGGGGCGAGGTTGACAGATACGCAGTATTTT. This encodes CASSAQGARLTDTQYF. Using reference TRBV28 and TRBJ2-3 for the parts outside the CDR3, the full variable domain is DVKVTQSSRYLVKRTGEKVFLECVQDMDHENMFWYRQDPGLGLRLIYFSYDVKMKEKGDIPEGYSVSREKKERFSLILESASTNQTSMYLCASSAQGARLTDTQYFGPGTRLTVL.